The clone carrying this T cell receptor beta chain was counted a single time. The antigen remains unidentified. The CDR3 totals 14 residues. The V end lost 3 bases, the J end lost 7 bases, and 13 bases lay between the germline ends. The germline V gene encodes CDR1 SGHDN and CDR2 FVKESK. This specimen belongs to a study of CD8 T cells in ankylosing spondylitis. Whole-study results and caveats: Reports say disease-linked clones showed up significantly more in matched ankylosing spondylitis synovial fluid. Characteristic of ankylosing spondylitis blood, it appeared, was a TCR beta motif comprising about eight highly homologous variants. A subset of motif variants has previously been described in the synovial fluid and blood of reactive arthritis. Disease-linked clones were CD8+ and relatively rare in peripheral blood.

5'-RACE, quantitative and with molecular barcodes, yielded the TCR beta libraries. Via MiXCR, TCRdb re-called the 5' RACE reads, giving one row per CDR3 protein. The repertoire holds over 600,000 distinct CDR3 sequences, with roughly 19% as singletons. The TCR originated in a male donor with ankylosing spondylitis. The chain couples TRBV14 to TRBJ2-1; the D is unclear. The specimen was blood, either unsorted or a sorted T cell fraction (not recorded which). The CDR3 region is CASSHVNTANEQFF. Here the CDR3 DNA reads TGTGCCAGCAGCCACGTAAACACCGCTAATGAGCAGTTCTTC.